Below are 5 T cell receptor beta chains sequenced from a single sample in a study of T cells in localized non-small cell lung cancer. Profiling relied on immunoSEQ multiplex PCR, and the TCRdb table lists in-frame clones only, not all of them. The table includes tens of thousands of clones, around 90% detected once. Here the sequenced sample was peripheral blood, taken before any cancer treatment. These receptors came from a female donor older than 55 with stage I lung adenocarcinoma.

In its sample, this clone was seen once. This chain connects TRBV18 to TRBJ1-2, with 9 bases matching TRBD1. V was pared by 4 bases and J by 6 bases, with 15 bases of the junction left unmatched. The CDR3 is 17 residues long. CDR1 and CDR2 (germline): KGHSH, LQKENI. The CDR3 spells CASSLEGQGIILNGYTF. In nucleotides, the CDR3 is TGTGCCAGCTCACTGGAGGGACAGGGTATAATTCTTAATGGCTACACCTTC.

The chain is built from TRBV28 and TRBJ1-5, with D maybe TRBD1 (5 bases). Germline V lookup: CDR1 MDHEN, CDR2 SYDVKM. The CDR3 contains 15 residues. Trimming removed 2 bases at V and 6 bases at J, with 14 bases between. The CDR3: CASSLSPQGGQPQHF. CDR3 coding DNA: TGTGCCAGCAGTTTAAGTCCGCAGGGCGGTCAGCCCCAGCATTTT.

The V call is TRBV2, the J call TRBJ1-4; TRBD1 agrees at 9 bases. V shed 6 bases, J shed 10 bases, and the junction held 9 bases outside the gene matches. Germline V CDR1 and CDR2: SNHLY, FYNNEI. There are 14 residues in the CDR3. CDR3 nucleotides: TGTGCCAGCAGGGGGACAGGGTCCAAAGGAAAACTGTTTTTT. Its translation: CASRGTGSKGKLFF.

The chain joins TRBV5-1 to TRBJ2-3; no clear D gene. The CDR3 has 13 residues. With 2 bases removed from V and 5 bases from J, the gap between germline ends came to 9 bases. In germline, CDR1 is SGHRS, CDR2 YFSETQ. CDR3 amino acids: CASSFGAGDTQYF. As DNA, the CDR3 is TGCGCCAGCAGCTTCGGAGCAGGAGATACGCAGTATTTT.

The V and J genes are TRBV11-2 and TRBJ1-6; a possible D gene is TRBD1 (5 bases). V gave up 5 bases and J gave up 4 bases, with 12 bases separating them. The CDR3 consists of 15 residues. The V gene's germline CDR1 is SGHAT and CDR2 FQNNGV. DNA of the CDR3: TGTGCCAGCAGCCCGGACAACGGGTATAATTCACCCCTCCACTTT. This translates into CASSPDNGYNSPLHF.